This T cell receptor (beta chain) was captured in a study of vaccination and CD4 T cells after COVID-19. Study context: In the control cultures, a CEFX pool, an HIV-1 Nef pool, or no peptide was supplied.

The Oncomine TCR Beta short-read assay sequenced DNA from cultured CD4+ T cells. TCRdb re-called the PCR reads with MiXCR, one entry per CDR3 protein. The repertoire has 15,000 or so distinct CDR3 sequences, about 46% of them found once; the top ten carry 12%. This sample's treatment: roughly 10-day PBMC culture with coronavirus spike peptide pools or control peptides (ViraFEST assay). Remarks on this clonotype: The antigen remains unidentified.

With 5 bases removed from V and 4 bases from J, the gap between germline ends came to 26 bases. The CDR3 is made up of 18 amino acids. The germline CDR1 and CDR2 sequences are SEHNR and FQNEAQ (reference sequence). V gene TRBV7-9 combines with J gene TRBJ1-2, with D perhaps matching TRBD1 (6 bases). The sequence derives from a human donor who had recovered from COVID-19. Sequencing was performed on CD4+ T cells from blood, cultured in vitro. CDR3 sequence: CASSTREFFRGWSYGYTF. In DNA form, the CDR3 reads TGTGCCAGCAGCACCCGGGAATTTTTCAGGGGTTGGAGCTATGGCTACACCTTC.